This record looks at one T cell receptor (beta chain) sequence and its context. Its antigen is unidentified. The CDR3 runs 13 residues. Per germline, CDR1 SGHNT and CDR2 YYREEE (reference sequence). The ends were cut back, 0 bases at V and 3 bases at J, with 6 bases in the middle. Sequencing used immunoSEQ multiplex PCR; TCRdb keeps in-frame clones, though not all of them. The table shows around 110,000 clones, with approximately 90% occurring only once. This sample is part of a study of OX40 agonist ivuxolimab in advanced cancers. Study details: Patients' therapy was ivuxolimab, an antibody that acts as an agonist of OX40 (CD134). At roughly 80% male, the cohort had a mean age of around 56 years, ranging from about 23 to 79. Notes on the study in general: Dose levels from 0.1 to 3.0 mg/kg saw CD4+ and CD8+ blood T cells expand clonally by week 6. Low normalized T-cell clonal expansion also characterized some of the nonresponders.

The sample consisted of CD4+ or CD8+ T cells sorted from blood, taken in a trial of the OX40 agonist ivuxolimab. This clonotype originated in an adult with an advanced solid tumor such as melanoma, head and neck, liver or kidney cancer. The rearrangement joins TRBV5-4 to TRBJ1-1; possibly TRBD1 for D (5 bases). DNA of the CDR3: TGTGCCAGCAGCTTGGACAGGCACACTGAAGCTTTCTTT. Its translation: CASSLDRHTEAFF. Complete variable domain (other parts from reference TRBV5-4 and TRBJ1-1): ETGVTQSPTHLIKTRGQQVTLRCSSQSGHNTVSWYQQALGQGPQFIFQYYREEENGRGNFPPRFSGLQFPNYSSELNVNALELDDSALYLCASSLDRHTEAFFGQGTRLTVV.